The 18 T cell receptor beta chains below all came from one sample that was sequenced in a study of blood T cell repertoires in COVID-19. Sequencing used immunoSEQ multiplex PCR; TCRdb keeps in-frame clones, though not all of them. The table lists some 400,000 clones, about 80% of them singletons. Sequences were obtained from peripheral blood. The origin of the receptors is a human donor with acute or convalescent COVID-19. The donor label of this sample is uncertain.

The V and J genes are TRBV6-5 and TRBJ1-4; 7 positions match TRBD1. Germline CDR1 is MNHEY and CDR2 is SVGAGI. With 7 bases clipped from V and 8 bases from J, the junction kept 4 bases outside the gene matches. The length of the CDR3 is 12 residues. CDR3 DNA: TGTGCCAGCAACAGGGGTTGGGAAAAACTGTTTTTT. Protein: CASNRGWEKLFF.

This clone was counted a few times. The V gene is TRBV6-5, the J gene TRBJ2-2; D might be TRBD1 (6 bases). The CDR3 length is 14 residues. CDR1 is MNHEY and CDR2 is SVGAGI in the germline V gene. V was shortened by 7 bases and J by 3 bases, with 12 bases between the two germline ends. The CDR3 sequence is CASTPGHDTGELFF. Written as DNA, the CDR3 is TGTGCCAGCACCCCGGGACACGACACCGGGGAGCTGTTTTTT.

This clone was observed a handful of times. V and J are TRBV7-8 and TRBJ1-4, with a tentative D call TRBD1 (6 bases). This CDR3 contains 16 residues. Trimming pared 5 bases from V and 2 bases from J, leaving 15 bases between. From germline, CDR1 is SGHVS and CDR2 FQNEAQ. The CDR3 DNA follows: TGTGCCAGCAGCGTGGGGACAATTAGGACTAATGAAAAACTGTTTTTT. Protein: CASSVGTIRTNEKLFF.

The chain is built from TRBV5-1 and TRBJ1-1; TRBD1 aligns across 7 bases. Germline V gene lookup returns CDR1 SGHRS and CDR2 YFSETQ. V shed 3 bases, J shed 8 bases, and the junction held 13 bases outside the gene matches. There are 15 residues in the CDR3. CDR3 sequence reads: CASSSGGAGPREAFF. The CDR3 nucleotides read TGCGCCAGCAGCTCAGGGGGTGCCGGGCCTCGCGAAGCTTTCTTT.

This clone was recorded a few times. V is TRBV29-1 and J is TRBJ1-4; 7 bases match TRBD1. The CDR3 runs 15 residues. Germline CDR1 and CDR2: SQVTM and ANQGSEA. With 6 bases clipped from V and 10 bases from J, the junction kept 17 bases outside the gene matches. The CDR3 here is CSVADRAGLMGKLFF. The CDR3 nucleotides read TGCAGCGTCGCAGACAGGGCAGGGCTTATGGGAAAACTGTTTTTT.

The DNA of the CDR3 is TGTGCCAGCAGTCATCCCCGGGACAGGGTAGATGAAAAACTGTTTTTT. This encodes CASSHPRDRVDEKLFF. The chain links TRBV28 to TRBJ1-4; 9 bases match TRBD1. The trim removed 5 bases at V and 6 bases at J, leaving 10 bases unmatched. The CDR3 is 16 residues long. Germline V gene lookup returns CDR1 MDHEN and CDR2 SYDVKM.

J is TRBJ1-4 and V is TRBV7-2, with a weak D call TRBD1 (5 bases). This CDR3 is 16 amino acids long. The germline gives CDR1 SGHTA, CDR2 FQGNSA. Trimming cost V 5 bases and J 7 bases, with 20 bases left between them. This CDR3 is CASSPRVVREGEKLFF. The CDR3 nucleotides read TGTGCCAGCAGCCCCAGGGTGGTCAGGGAGGGTGAAAAACTGTTTTTT.

The rearrangement joins TRBV6-6 to TRBJ1-2; no firm D call. Germline CDR1 reads MNHNY; CDR2 reads SVGAGI (reference sequence). The CDR3 sequence is 13 residues long. The V end lost 2 bases, the J end lost 5 bases, and 9 bases lay between the germline ends. CDR3 in amino acids: CASSYVRGYGYTF. In DNA form, the CDR3 reads TGTGCCAGCAGTTACGTGCGGGGTTATGGCTACACCTTC.

The V gene is TRBV28, the J gene TRBJ1-2, with D uncertain. The CDR3 contains 13 residues. V shed 3 bases and J shed 4 bases, with 9 bases lying between them. Germline V gene sequence: CDR1 MDHEN, CDR2 SYDVKM. The CDR3: CASSFDGIYGYTF. CDR3 coding DNA: TGTGCCAGCAGTTTTGACGGGATCTATGGCTACACCTTC.

The CDR3 coding sequence is TGTGCCAGCAGCCCGCAGGGAGGGTACAATGAGCAGTTCTTC. Translated, it gives CASSPQGGYNEQFF. This chain uses TRBV7-2 with TRBJ2-1, with TRBD2 identical over 7 bases. Germline V lookup: CDR1 SGHTA, CDR2 FQGNSA. The V and J ends lost 5 bases and 4 bases, in that order; junction bases with no gene match: 5. The CDR3 has 14 amino acids. The variable domain in full, with the rest retrieved from reference TRBV7-2 and TRBJ2-1, is GAGVSQSPSNKVTEKGKDVELRCDPISGHTALYWYRQSLGQGLEFLIYFQGNSAPDKSGLPSDRFSAERTGGSVSTLTIQRTQQEDSAVYLCASSPQGGYNEQFFGPGTRLTVL.

The rearrangement joins TRBV5-4 to TRBJ1-4, with 8 bases matching TRBD1. Trimming cost V 3 bases and J 10 bases; bases outside gene matches: 14. The germline V gene encodes CDR1 SGHNT and CDR2 YYREEE (reference sequence). This CDR3 spans 16 amino acids. The CDR3 loop is CASSSGTGEGRAKLFF. Written as DNA, the CDR3 is TGTGCCAGCAGCTCCGGGACAGGCGAGGGTCGGGCAAAACTGTTTTTT.

The genes are TRBV9 and TRBJ2-1; TRBD2 might be the D (6 bases). CDR1 is SGDLS, CDR2 YYNGEE, per germline. Trimming removed 3 bases from V and 12 bases from J, with 13 bases in between. The CDR3 totals 12 residues. The CDR3 protein is CASSGTSRMQFF. The DNA for the CDR3 is TGTGCCAGCAGCGGAACTAGCCGAATGCAGTTCTTC.

The V call is TRBV28, the J call TRBJ2-5; 9 bases are a match to TRBD2. Looked up from germline, CDR1 is MDHEN and CDR2 is SYDVKM. The CDR3 totals 17 residues. After removal of 3 bases from V and 0 bases from J, the junction contained 8 bases not matched to a gene. CDR3 nucleotides: TGTGCCAGCAGTTTTTATGGCGGGGGGGCGTACCAAGAGACCCAGTACTTC. Protein product: CASSFYGGGAYQETQYF.

The rearrangement uses TRBV7-9 and TRBJ1-3, with TRBD1 as a possible D gene (5 bases). Germline CDR1 and CDR2: SEHNR and FQNEAQ (reference sequence). The CDR3 is 16 residues long. The V end lost 5 bases, the J end lost 2 bases, and 16 bases lay between the germline ends. CDR3 in amino acids: CASSPSVGRAGNTIYF. The CDR3 DNA reads as TGTGCCAGCAGCCCCTCGGTGGGGCGAGCTGGAAACACCATATATTTT. The full variable domain, completed using reference TRBV7-9 and TRBJ1-3, is DTGVSQNPRHKITKRGQNVTFRCDPISEHNRLYWYRQTLGQGPEFLTYFQNEAQLEKSRLLSDRFSAERPKGSFSTLEIQRTEQGDSAMYLCASSPSVGRAGNTIYFGEGSWLTVV.

The CDR3 here is CASSPYRGSAEAFF. The CDR3 bases are TGTGCCAGCAGTCCGTACAGGGGGAGCGCTGAAGCTTTCTTT. The J gene is TRBJ1-1, the V gene TRBV28; 8 nucleotides agree with TRBD1. From germline, CDR1 is MDHEN and CDR2 SYDVKM. J was trimmed by 6 bases and V by 5 bases; bases with no gene match: 8. CDR3 size: 14 residues.

V is TRBV30 and J is TRBJ2-7; D is unresolved. Germline-derived CDR1 and CDR2 are GTSNPN and SVGIG (reference sequence). Trimming stripped 4 bases from V and 2 bases from J, with 6 bases between. CDR3 size: 11 residues. CDR3 amino acids: CAWTRAYEQYF. The DNA for the CDR3 is TGTGCCTGGACTCGCGCCTACGAGCAGTACTTC. The complete variable domain, with remaining parts taken from reference TRBV30 and TRBJ2-7, reads SQTIHQWPATLVQPVGSPLSLECTVEGTSNPNLYWYRQAAGRGLQLLFYSVGIGQISSEVPQNLSASRPQDRQFILSSKKLLLSDSGFYLCAWTRAYEQYFGPGTRLTVT.

There are a few counts of this clone. This chain links TRBV10-2 with TRBJ2-3; D not certain. The CDR3 is 17 amino acids. V was cut by 2 bases and J by 4 bases, with 19 bases left in between. The germline V gene encodes CDR1 WSHSY and CDR2 SAAADI. The CDR3 loop is CASSESSTLYLSDTQYF. For the CDR3, the DNA is TGCGCCAGCAGTGAGAGTAGCACTCTATATTTATCAGATACGCAGTATTTT.

A single count supports this clone. The gene calls are TRBV7-9 and TRBJ1-2; D perhaps matches TRBD1 (6 bases). Trimming removed 5 bases at V and 3 bases at J, with 16 bases between. This CDR3 is built from 15 residues. CDR1 and CDR2 from the germline V gene are SEHNR and FQNEAQ (reference sequence). CDR3 DNA sequence: TGTGCCAGCAGCGGTCCGGGACAAGGGGACTATGGCTACACCTTC. This gives the protein CASSGPGQGDYGYTF.